This passage covers 5 T cell receptor beta chains from one sample sequenced in a study of cytomegalovirus exposure and HLA in healthy donors. Primers for the PCR totalled 60 Vbeta and 13 Jbeta. Libraries were prepared by immunoSEQ multiplex PCR; TCRdb keeps only in-frame clonotypes and omits some of them. The data show more than 95,000 clones, over 70% seen once. Sample: PBMCs. The receptors come from a man aged 18-30 years in good health and CMV-seropositive.

In DNA, the CDR3 is TGTGCCAGTAGTATAGTCCAGGGAGGAAACTATGGCTACACCTTC. Residues: CASSIVQGGNYGYTF. The chain has TRBV19 and TRBJ1-2; TRBD1 is a possible D gene (5 bases). This CDR3 has 15 amino acids. V lost 1 base, J lost 2 bases, and 11 bases lay in between. Germline CDR1 and CDR2: LNHDA and SQIVND (reference sequence).

The J gene is TRBJ2-3, the V gene TRBV19; 11 bases align to TRBD2. Looked up from germline, CDR1 is LNHDA and CDR2 is SQIVND (reference sequence). CDR3 length equals 16 residues. Unmatched junction bases numbered 8, after V lost 7 bases and J lost 2 bases. In nucleotides, the CDR3 is TGTGCCAGTACTCAGGGGACTAGCGGATACACAGATACGCAGTATTTT. It specifies CASTQGTSGYTDTQYF.

A remark on this clone: The sample has other DNA sequences that encode this CDR3 too. The J gene is TRBJ2-7, the V gene TRBV27; D is unresolved. This CDR3 has 12 residues. V was pared by 4 bases and J by 5 bases, with 9 bases between. CDR1 and CDR2 from the germline V gene are MNHEY and SMNVEV (reference sequence). CDR3 in DNA: TGTGCCAGCAGTTCACATGGCCACGAGCAGTACTTC. This encodes CASSSHGHEQYF.

The rearrangement uses TRBV7-9 and TRBJ2-7, with 7 bases lining up with TRBD2. The CDR3 is 15 residues long. Looked up from germline, CDR1 is SEHNR and CDR2 is FQNEAQ (reference sequence). J was trimmed by 12 bases and V by 2 bases; bases with no gene match: 16. This chain's CDR3 is CASSLMGTAGVEAYF. The CDR3 DNA reads as TGTGCCAGCAGCTTAATGGGGACCGCGGGGGTGGAGGCGTACTTC.

This clone was counted once. The chain has TRBV10-3 and TRBJ2-1; TRBD2 might be the D (5 bases). The V end lost 6 bases, the J end lost 0 bases, and 15 bases lay between the germline ends. This CDR3 contains 16 residues. In germline, CDR1 is ENHRY, CDR2 SYGVKD. In DNA, the CDR3 is TGTGCCATCAGAGACCCTTTTGGGAGCTCCTACAATGAGCAGTTCTTC. This sequence encodes CAIRDPFGSSYNEQFF.